The 31 T cell receptor beta chains reported below all come from one sample, sequenced in a study of CXCR3-negative and CXCR3-positive naive CD8 T cells. UMI-labeled 5' RACE TRB cDNA libraries were prepared from the cells. From the 5' RACE reads, TCRdb lists one entry per CDR3 protein and no DNA. The sample totals approximately 70,000 distinct CDR3 sequences. Input material: naive CXCR3- CD8+ T cells from blood. Subset defined: CD45RO-CCR7+CD27+CD95- naive CD8+ T cells lacking CXCR3 (TNR3-). Every receptor here comes from a human donor in good health. Some clones in this sample may be carry-over from other donors' samples.

This rearrangement joins TRBV27 to TRBJ1-1; TCRdb selects TRBD1, and the lack of DNA leaves this call unchecked. Looked up from germline, CDR1 is MNHEY and CDR2 is SMNVEV (reference sequence). CDR3 length: 13 residues. The CDR3 loop reads CASSFGGPGEAFF.

The chain couples TRBV19 to TRBJ2-7; the D gene TCRdb calls, TRBD1, cannot be checked with no DNA. Germline-derived CDR1 and CDR2 are LNHDA and SQIVND (reference sequence). The CDR3 sequence is 14 residues long. The CDR3 loop is CASTPGLGVLEQYF. The full variable domain, in which reference TRBV19 and TRBJ2-7 provide the parts outside the CDR3, is DGGITQSPKYLFRKEGQNVTLSCEQNLNHDAMYWYRQDPGQGLRLIYYSQIVNDFQKGDIAEGYSVSREKKESFPLTVTSAQKNPTAFYLCASTPGLGVLEQYFGPGTRLTVT.

The rearrangement uses TRBV20-1 and TRBJ2-7; TCRdb's D call, TRBD1, is unchecked because there is no DNA. This CDR3 comprises 11 residues. In germline, CDR1 is DFQATT, CDR2 SNEGSKA (reference sequence). This chain's CDR3 is CSARGLNEQYF.

The chain is built from TRBV29-1 and TRBJ2-1. Per germline, CDR1 SQVTM and CDR2 ANQGSEA. This CDR3 has 14 residues. The CDR3 spells CSVDGVGVVNEQFF.

This chain links TRBV29-1 with TRBJ2-1; TCRdb's D call, TRBD1, is unchecked because there is no DNA. Germline lookup yields CDR1 SQVTM and CDR2 ANQGSEA. The CDR3 contains 19 residues. The chain's CDR3 is CSVEEFSGGGGSSYNEQFF.

V gene TRBV7-2 combines with J gene TRBJ2-2. Germline loops: CDR1 SGHTA, CDR2 FQGNSA. The CDR3 is 16 residues long. CDR3 residues: CASSPYSGSTSGELFF.

V gene TRBV28 combines with J gene TRBJ2-3; the D call from TCRdb, TRBD1, cannot be confirmed without DNA. This CDR3 has 14 amino acids. In germline, CDR1 is MDHEN, CDR2 SYDVKM. The CDR3 sequence: CASTVSASTDTQYF.

The chain combines TRBV4-1 with TRBJ2-1; TCRdb reports TRBD1, a call that lacks DNA to check it against. The CDR3 loop spans 15 amino acids. Germline CDR1 is MGHRA and CDR2 is YSYEKL. The chain's CDR3 is CASSQTGGNYNEQFF.

CDR3 protein: CSGGDSSYNEQFF. This rearrangement joins TRBV20-1 to TRBJ2-1; the TCRdb call, TRBD2, lacks DNA for checking. The CDR3 has 13 amino acids. Germline loops: CDR1 DFQATT, CDR2 SNEGSKA (reference sequence).

The V gene is TRBV29-1, the J gene TRBJ1-2; the D call from TCRdb, TRBD1, cannot be confirmed without DNA. This CDR3 region has 12 residues. CDR1 SQVTM and CDR2 ANQGSEA come from the germline V gene. CDR3 amino acids: CSSLGGARGYTF.

V gene TRBV11-2 combines with J gene TRBJ2-7; without DNA, the TCRdb call of TRBD2 cannot be checked. The germline V gene encodes CDR1 SGHAT and CDR2 FQNNGV. There are 14 residues in the CDR3. CDR3 region: CASSLARGYYEQYF.

This sequence joins TRBV9 and TRBJ1-1; without DNA, the TCRdb call of TRBD1 cannot be checked. Looked up from germline, CDR1 is SGDLS and CDR2 is YYNGEE. CDR3 length: 13 amino acids. The CDR3 sequence is CASSAGTNTEAFF. The whole variable domain, remainder taken from reference TRBV9 and TRBJ1-1, is DSGVTQTPKHLITATGQRVTLRCSPRSGDLSVYWYQQSLDQGLQFLIQYYNGEERAKGNILERFSAQQFPDLHSELNLSSLELGDSALYFCASSAGTNTEAFFGQGTRLTVV.

This sequence joins TRBV12-3 or TRBV12-4 and TRBJ1-1. The CDR3 totals 13 residues. CDR3 amino acids: CASSLSSNSEAFF.

This chain links TRBV12-3 or TRBV12-4 with TRBJ1-6; as DNA is missing, the TRBD1 call by TCRdb cannot be tested. The CDR3 spans 12 residues. This chain's CDR3 is CASSLEGTPLHF.

The genes are TRBV5-6 and TRBJ2-7; without DNA, the TCRdb call of TRBD1 cannot be checked. The CDR3 is 14 amino acids. CDR1 SGHDT and CDR2 YYEEEE come from the germline V gene. The CDR3 reads CASSLAGTSYEQYF. The complete variable domain, with remaining parts taken from reference TRBV5-6 and TRBJ2-7, reads DAGVTQSPTHLIKTRGQQVTLRCSPKSGHDTVSWYQQALGQGPQFIFQYYEEEERQRGNFPDRFSGHQFPNYSSELNVNALLLGDSALYLCASSLAGTSYEQYFGPGTRLTVT.

The rearrangement links TRBV12-3 or TRBV12-4 to TRBJ1-1. This CDR3 contains 14 residues. The CDR3 reads CASSFGVMNTEAFF.

The gene calls are TRBV15 and TRBJ1-5; TCRdb proposes TRBD1, but this gene call is untestable without DNA. CDR1 and CDR2 from the germline V gene are LNHNV and YYDKDF (reference sequence). CDR3 length: 15 amino acids. The CDR3 protein is CATSSRGNSNQPQHF.

This chain links TRBV10-1 with TRBJ2-1; there is no DNA to check the TCRdb D call of TRBD1. CDR3 length: 18 residues. CDR1 WNHNN and CDR2 SYGVQD come from the germline V gene (reference sequence). Here the CDR3 reads CASSPELNRDRGPHEQFF.

The rearrangement links TRBV6-2 or TRBV6-3 to TRBJ2-2; TCRdb's D gene call, TRBD1, goes unchecked for lack of DNA. This CDR3 has 16 amino acids. The germline V gene has CDR1 MNHEY and CDR2 SVGEGT. This CDR3 is CASSYSSRARTGELFF.

This chain links TRBV14 with TRBJ2-2; the TCRdb call, TRBD1, lacks DNA for checking. The V gene's germline CDR1 is SGHDN and CDR2 FVKESK. This CDR3 spans 16 amino acids. The CDR3 reads CASSMHYRVAAGELFF.

V and J are TRBV6-5 and TRBJ1-1. Germline assignment: CDR1 MNHEY and CDR2 SVGAGI. The CDR3 covers 12 residues. The CDR3: CASRKMNTEAFF.

The CDR3 loop reads CASSQTGGGTDTQYF. The chain combines TRBV27 with TRBJ2-3; TCRdb gives TRBD1 as the D gene, but with no DNA this cannot be confirmed. The CDR3 extends over 15 amino acids. Germline V CDR1 and CDR2: MNHEY, SMNVEV (reference sequence).

V usage is TRBV28 and J usage is TRBJ2-7. The CDR3 is 13 residues long. Germline lookup yields CDR1 MDHEN and CDR2 SYDVKM. CDR3 amino acids: CASSHRGVHEQYF.

The V call is TRBV6-5, the J call TRBJ2-1; TCRdb names TRBD1, which stays unverified in the absence of DNA. Germline V gene lookup returns CDR1 MNHEY and CDR2 SVGAGI. This CDR3 is built from 14 residues. The CDR3 sequence: CASSYQQGYNEQFF.

The V and J genes are TRBV10-3 and TRBJ1-2; there is no DNA to check the TCRdb D call of TRBD1. There are 15 residues in the CDR3. CDR1 and CDR2 (germline): ENHRY, SYGVKD. CDR3 sequence: CATWTGSKVVNGYTF.

The chain is built from TRBV20-1 and TRBJ2-1; TCRdb's D call of TRBD2 is untestable without DNA. Germline V lookup: CDR1 DFQATT, CDR2 SNEGSKA (reference sequence). This CDR3 is built from 11 residues. The CDR3 spells CSAQALSGQFF.

This chain connects TRBV28 to TRBJ2-2. The CDR3 is 18 amino acids. From germline, CDR1 is MDHEN and CDR2 SYDVKM. CDR3 region: CASSLKLWRRVNTGELFF.

The genes are TRBV7-9 and TRBJ2-7. This CDR3 comprises 13 residues. The germline gives CDR1 SEHNR, CDR2 FQNEAQ (reference sequence). CDR3 amino acids: CASSAFLAAEQYF.

The genes are TRBV5-8 and TRBJ1-5; without DNA, the TCRdb call of TRBD1 cannot be checked. This CDR3 has 15 residues. Germline V gives CDR1 SGHTS, CDR2 YDEGEE. CDR3 sequence: CASSPRHNSNQPQHF. Using reference TRBV5-8 and TRBJ1-5 for the parts outside the CDR3, the full variable domain is EAGVTQSPTHLIKTRGQQATLRCSPISGHTSVYWYQQALGLGLQFLLWYDEGEERNRGNFPPRFSGRQFPNYSSELNVNALELEDSALYLCASSPRHNSNQPQHFGDGTRLSIL.

The rearrangement joins TRBV20-1 to TRBJ2-1. There are 13 residues in the CDR3. Germline V gene lookup returns CDR1 DFQATT and CDR2 SNEGSKA (reference sequence). This CDR3 reads CSARGFPYNEQFF.

The J gene is TRBJ2-7, the V gene TRBV14. Germline assignment: CDR1 SGHDN and CDR2 FVKESK. There are 13 residues in the CDR3. The CDR3 sequence: CASTDHVSYEQYF.